This T cell receptor beta chain was identified in a study of cytomegalovirus exposure and HLA in healthy donors. On this clone itself: Its antigen is still unknown.

Primers for the PCR totalled 60 Vbeta and 13 Jbeta. Study processing details: Around 9.9 million shared chains were among the 80 million or so unique TCR beta chains that a later analysis counted. Produced via immunoSEQ multiplex PCR; TCRdb's table is partial and in-frame only. V and J calls and clone size are copied from that table; D and trimming were computed from the DNA. The sample holds approximately 110,000 clones, 73% seen once. Study-level findings and limits: The study designated about 180 TCR beta chains cytomegalovirus-associated.

The germline V gene has CDR1 SGHTA and CDR2 FQGTGA. This CDR3 spans 14 amino acids. V shed 3 bases, J shed 7 bases, and the junction held 5 bases outside the gene matches. The chain carries TRBV7-3 and TRBJ2-2; TRBD2 agrees at 7 bases. The sequenced material came from PBMCs. The source of this sequence is a man between 35 and 55 years old in good health and CMV-seronegative. The CDR3 region has the DNA TGTGCCAGCAGCTTCTGGGGAGGGAACGGGGAGCTGTTTTTT. It yields the protein CASSFWGGNGELFF.